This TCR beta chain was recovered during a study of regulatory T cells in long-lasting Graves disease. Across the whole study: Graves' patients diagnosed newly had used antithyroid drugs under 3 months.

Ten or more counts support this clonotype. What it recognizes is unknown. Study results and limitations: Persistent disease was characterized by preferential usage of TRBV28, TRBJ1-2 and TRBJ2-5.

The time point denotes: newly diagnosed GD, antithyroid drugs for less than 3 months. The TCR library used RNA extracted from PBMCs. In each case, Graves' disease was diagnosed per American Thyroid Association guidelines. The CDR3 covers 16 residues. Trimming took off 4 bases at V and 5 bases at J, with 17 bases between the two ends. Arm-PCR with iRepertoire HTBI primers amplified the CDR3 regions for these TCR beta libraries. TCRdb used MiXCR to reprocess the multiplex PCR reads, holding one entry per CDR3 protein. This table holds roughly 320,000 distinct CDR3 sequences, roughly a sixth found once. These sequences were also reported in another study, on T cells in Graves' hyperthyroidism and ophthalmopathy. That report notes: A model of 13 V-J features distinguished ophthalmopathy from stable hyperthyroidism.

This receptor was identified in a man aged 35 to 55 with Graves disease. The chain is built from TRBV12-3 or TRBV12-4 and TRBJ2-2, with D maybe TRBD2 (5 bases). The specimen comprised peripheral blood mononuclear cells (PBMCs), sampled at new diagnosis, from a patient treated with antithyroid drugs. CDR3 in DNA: TGTGCCAGCAGTTCCGACCCCAGAGGGCGAACCGGGGAGCTGTTTTTT. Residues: CASSSDPRGRTGELFF.